Ten or more counts support the clone carrying this TCR beta chain. The SP2 primer and nested alpha and beta constant region primers amplified ligated cDNA in four rounds. TCRdb independently ran MiXCR on the UMI-ligation and nested PCR reads; one entry per CDR3 protein. The sample contains 25,000 to 35,000 distinct CDR3 sequences, about 6.2% of which appear only once. This specimen belongs to a study of naive and memory T cell subsets. There are 12 residues in the CDR3. V lost 4 bases to trimming and J lost 8 bases, with 11 bases between them. CDR1 is SEHNR, CDR2 FQNEAQ, per germline (reference sequence). Stated treatment: skin biopsy from PPD injection site in Mantoux-positive individual. A UMI-containing oligonucleotide was joined by 3' ligation to the TCR cDNA template. Skin biopsies came from PPD injection sites in Mantoux-positive individuals.

The chain uses TRBV7-9 and TRBJ1-2; D remains ambiguous. The sequence came from an adult in good health. The material sequenced was skin, taken from a tuberculin skin test site. The CDR3: CASSSLIAGYTF. For the CDR3, the DNA is TGTGCCAGCAGCTCTTTGATCGCCGGCTACACCTTC.